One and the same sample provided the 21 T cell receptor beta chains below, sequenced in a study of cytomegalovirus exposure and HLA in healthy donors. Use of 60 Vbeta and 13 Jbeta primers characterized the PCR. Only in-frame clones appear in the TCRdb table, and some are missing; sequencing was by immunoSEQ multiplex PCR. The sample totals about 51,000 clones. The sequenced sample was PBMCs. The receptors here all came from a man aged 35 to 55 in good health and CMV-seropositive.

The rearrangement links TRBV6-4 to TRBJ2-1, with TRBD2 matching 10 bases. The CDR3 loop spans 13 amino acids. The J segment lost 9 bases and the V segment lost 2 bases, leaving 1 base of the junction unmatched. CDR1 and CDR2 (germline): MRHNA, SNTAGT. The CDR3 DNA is TGTGCCAGCAGTGACGGGACTAGCGTTGAGCAGTTCTTC. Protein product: CASSDGTSVEQFF.

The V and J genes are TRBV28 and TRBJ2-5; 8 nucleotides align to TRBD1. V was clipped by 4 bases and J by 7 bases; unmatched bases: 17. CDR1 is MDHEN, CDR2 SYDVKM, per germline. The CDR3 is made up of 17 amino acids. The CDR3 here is CASSSPQPGQAPVTQYF. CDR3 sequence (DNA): TGTGCCAGCAGTTCCCCCCAGCCGGGACAGGCGCCAGTGACCCAGTACTTC.

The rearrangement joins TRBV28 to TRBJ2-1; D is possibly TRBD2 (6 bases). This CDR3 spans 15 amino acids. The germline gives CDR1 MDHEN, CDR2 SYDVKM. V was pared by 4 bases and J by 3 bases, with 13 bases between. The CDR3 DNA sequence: TGTGCCAGCAGTTCCCTGGGGACTGGCTACAATGAGCAGTTCTTC. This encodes CASSSLGTGYNEQFF.

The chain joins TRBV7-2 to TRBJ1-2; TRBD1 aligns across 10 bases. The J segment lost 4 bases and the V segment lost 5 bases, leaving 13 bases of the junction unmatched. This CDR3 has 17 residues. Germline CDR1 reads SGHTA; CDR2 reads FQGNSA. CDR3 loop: CASSTSGTGEGGYGYTF. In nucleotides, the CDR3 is TGTGCCAGCAGCACCTCCGGGACAGGGGAGGGGGGCTATGGCTACACCTTC. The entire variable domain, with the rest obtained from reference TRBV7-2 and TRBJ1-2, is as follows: GAGVSQSPSNKVTEKGKDVELRCDPISGHTALYWYRQSLGQGLEFLIYFQGNSAPDKSGLPSDRFSAERTGGSVSTLTIQRTQQEDSAVYLCASSTSGTGEGGYGYTFGSGTRLTVV.

CDR3 amino acids: CASRRETDGYTF. The CDR3 DNA is TGTGCCAGTAGACGGGAGACGGATGGCTACACCTTC. This sequence joins TRBV19 and TRBJ1-2, with D hard to call. Trimming took off 6 bases at V and 6 bases at J, with 11 bases between the two ends. This CDR3 has 12 amino acids. The germline V gene encodes CDR1 LNHDA and CDR2 SQIVND (reference sequence). Filled out from reference TRBV19 and TRBJ1-2, the complete variable domain reads DGGITQSPKYLFRKEGQNVTLSCEQNLNHDAMYWYRQDPGQGLRLIYYSQIVNDFQKGDIAEGYSVSREKKESFPLTVTSAQKNPTAFYLCASRRETDGYTFGSGTRLTVV.

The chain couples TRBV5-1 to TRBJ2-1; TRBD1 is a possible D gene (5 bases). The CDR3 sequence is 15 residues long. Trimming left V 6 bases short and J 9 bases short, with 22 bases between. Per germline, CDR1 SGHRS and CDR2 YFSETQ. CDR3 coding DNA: TGCGCCAGCACCCCCCAGGCAGGGAATATAGGTGAGCAGTTCTTC. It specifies CASTPQAGNIGEQFF.

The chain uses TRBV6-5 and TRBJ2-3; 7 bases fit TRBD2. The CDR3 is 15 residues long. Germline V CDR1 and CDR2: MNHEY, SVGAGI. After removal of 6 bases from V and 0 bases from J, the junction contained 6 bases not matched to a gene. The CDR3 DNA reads TGTGCCAGCAGATATAGCGGGCCGAGCACAGATACGCAGTATTTT. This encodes CASRYSGPSTDTQYF.

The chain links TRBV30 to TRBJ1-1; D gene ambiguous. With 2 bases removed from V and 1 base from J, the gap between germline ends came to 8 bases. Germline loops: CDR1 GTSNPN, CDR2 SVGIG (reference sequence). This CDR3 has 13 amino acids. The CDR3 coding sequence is TGTGCCTGGAGTCCCGACTCGAACACTGAAGCTTTCTTT. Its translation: CAWSPDSNTEAFF.

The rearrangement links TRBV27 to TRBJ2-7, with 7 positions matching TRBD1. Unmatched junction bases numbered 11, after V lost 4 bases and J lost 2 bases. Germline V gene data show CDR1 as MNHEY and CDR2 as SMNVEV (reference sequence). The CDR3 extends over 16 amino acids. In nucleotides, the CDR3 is TGTGCCAGCAGTTACCAGACAGGGCTTGGAGCCTACGAGCAGTACTTC. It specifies CASSYQTGLGAYEQYF.

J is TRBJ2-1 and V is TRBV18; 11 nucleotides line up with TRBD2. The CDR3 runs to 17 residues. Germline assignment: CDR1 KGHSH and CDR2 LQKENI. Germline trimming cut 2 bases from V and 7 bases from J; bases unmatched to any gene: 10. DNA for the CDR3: TGTGCCAGCTCACCAAGTACTAGCGGGAGTATTATTAATGAGCAGTTCTTC. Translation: CASSPSTSGSIINEQFF.

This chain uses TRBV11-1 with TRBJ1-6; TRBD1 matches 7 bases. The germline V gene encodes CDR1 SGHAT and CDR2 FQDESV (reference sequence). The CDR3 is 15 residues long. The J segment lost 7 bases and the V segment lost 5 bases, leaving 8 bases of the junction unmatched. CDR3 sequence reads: CASSPRQGSNSPLHF. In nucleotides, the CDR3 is TGTGCCAGCAGCCCTCGACAGGGTTCCAATTCACCCCTCCACTTT.

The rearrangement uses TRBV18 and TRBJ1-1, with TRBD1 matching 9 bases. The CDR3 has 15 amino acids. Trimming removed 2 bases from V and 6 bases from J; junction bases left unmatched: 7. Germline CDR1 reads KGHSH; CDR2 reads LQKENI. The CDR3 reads CASSPADRGEAEAFF. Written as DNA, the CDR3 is TGTGCCAGCTCACCAGCGGACAGGGGAGAAGCTGAAGCTTTCTTT.

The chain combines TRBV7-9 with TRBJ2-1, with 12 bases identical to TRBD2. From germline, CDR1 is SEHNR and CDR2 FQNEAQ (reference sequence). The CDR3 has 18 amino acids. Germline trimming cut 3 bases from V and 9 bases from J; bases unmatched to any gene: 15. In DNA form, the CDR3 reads TGTGCCAGCAGCTTGGAGGAGGGGGGGGCTAGCGGGAGGGTTGAGCAGTTCTTC. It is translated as CASSLEEGGASGRVEQFF.

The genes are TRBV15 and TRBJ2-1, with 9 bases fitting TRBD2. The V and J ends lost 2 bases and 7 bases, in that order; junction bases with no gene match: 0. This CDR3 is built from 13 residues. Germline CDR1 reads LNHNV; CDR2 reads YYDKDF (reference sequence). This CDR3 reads CATSRLAGNEQFF. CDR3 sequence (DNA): TGTGCCACCAGCAGACTAGCGGGAAATGAGCAGTTCTTC.

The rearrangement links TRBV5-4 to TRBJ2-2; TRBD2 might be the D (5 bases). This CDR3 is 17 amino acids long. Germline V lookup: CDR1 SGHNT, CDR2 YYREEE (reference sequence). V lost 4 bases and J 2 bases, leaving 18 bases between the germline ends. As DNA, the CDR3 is TGTGCCAGCAGCCTGTTGGTTGCGGGCGATAACACCGGGGAGCTGTTTTTT. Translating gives CASSLLVAGDNTGELFF.

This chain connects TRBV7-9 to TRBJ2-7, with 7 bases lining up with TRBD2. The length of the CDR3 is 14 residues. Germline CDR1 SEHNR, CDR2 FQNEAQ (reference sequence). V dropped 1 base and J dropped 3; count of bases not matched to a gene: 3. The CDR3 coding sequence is TGTGCCAGCAGCTTAGAGAGCGGGGACTACGAGCAGTACTTC. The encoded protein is CASSLESGDYEQYF.

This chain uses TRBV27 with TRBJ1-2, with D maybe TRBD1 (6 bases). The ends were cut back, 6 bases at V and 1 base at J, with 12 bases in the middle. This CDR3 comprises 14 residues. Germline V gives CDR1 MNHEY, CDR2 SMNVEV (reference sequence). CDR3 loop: CASSSGQDNYGYTF. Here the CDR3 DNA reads TGTGCCAGCAGCTCGGGACAAGATAACTATGGCTACACCTTC.

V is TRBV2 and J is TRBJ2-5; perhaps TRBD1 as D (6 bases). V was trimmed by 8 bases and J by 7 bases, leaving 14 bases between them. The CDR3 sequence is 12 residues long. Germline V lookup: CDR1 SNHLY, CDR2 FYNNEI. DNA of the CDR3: TGTGCCAGCCAGGGGACATCGATGACCCAGTACTTC. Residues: CASQGTSMTQYF.

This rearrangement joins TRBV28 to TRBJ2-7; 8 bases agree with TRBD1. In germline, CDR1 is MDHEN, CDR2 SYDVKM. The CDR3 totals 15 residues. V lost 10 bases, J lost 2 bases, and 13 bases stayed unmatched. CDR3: CATRPPGTGTYEQYF. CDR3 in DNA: TGTGCCACCCGCCCCCCGGGGACAGGTACCTACGAGCAGTACTTC.

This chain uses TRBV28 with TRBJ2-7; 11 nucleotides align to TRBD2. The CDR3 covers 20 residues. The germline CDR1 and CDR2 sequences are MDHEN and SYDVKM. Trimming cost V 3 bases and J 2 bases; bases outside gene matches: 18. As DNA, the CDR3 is TGTGCCAGCAGTTTTGATCCGAGCCCTAGCGGGGGGCAAGCAACCTACGAGCAGTACTTC. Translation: CASSFDPSPSGGQATYEQYF.

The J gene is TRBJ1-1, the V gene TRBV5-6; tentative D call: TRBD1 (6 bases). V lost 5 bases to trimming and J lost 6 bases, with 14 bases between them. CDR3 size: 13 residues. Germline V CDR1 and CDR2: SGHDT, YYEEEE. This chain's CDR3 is CASSSTGIPEAFF. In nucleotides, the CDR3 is TGTGCCAGCAGTTCAACAGGGATCCCTGAAGCTTTCTTT.